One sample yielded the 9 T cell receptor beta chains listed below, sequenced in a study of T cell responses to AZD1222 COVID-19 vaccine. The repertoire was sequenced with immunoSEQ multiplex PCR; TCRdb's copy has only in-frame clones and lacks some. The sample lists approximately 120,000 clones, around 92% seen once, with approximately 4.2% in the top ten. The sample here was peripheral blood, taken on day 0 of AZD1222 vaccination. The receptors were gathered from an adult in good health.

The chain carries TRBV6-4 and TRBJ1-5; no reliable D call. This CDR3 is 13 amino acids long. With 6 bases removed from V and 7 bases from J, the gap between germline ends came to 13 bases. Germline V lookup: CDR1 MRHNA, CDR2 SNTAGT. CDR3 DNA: TGTGCCAGCAGCCCGGAACAAAAGCAGCCCCAGCATTTT. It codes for CASSPEQKQPQHF.

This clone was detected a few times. In DNA, the CDR3 is TGTGCCAGCTCACCACCTGGACAGGCCCAGTACTTC. Translated, it gives CASSPPGQAQYF. The chain carries TRBV18 and TRBJ2-5; TRBD1 aligns across 7 bases. Germline values: CDR1 KGHSH, CDR2 LQKENI. The CDR3 is 12 amino acids. The trim removed 0 bases at V and 9 bases at J, leaving 1 base unmatched.

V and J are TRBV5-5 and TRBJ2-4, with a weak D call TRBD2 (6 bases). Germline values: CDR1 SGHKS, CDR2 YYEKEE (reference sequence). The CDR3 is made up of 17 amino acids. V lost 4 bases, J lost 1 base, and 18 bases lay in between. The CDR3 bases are TGTGCCAGCAGCCCCTCTGCTTGGGAGGCGGCCAAAAACATTCAGTACTTC. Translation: CASSPSAWEAAKNIQYF.

CDR3 nucleotide sequence: TGTGCCAGCAGCCGGGGACTTATCGGACTAGCGGGGGGGTCCGGGGAGCTGTTTTTT. This codes for CASSRGLIGLAGGSGELFF. The chain couples TRBV27 to TRBJ2-2; 15 bases line up with TRBD2. The germline V gene encodes CDR1 MNHEY and CDR2 SMNVEV (reference sequence). Unmatched junction bases numbered 14, after V lost 6 bases and J lost 6 bases. The length of the CDR3 is 19 residues.

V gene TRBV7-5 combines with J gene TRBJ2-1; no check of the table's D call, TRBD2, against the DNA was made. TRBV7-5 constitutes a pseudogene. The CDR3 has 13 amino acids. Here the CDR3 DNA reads TGTGCCAGAGGGTGGCGGGGGGTCAATGAGCAGTTCTTC. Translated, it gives CARGWRGVNEQFF.

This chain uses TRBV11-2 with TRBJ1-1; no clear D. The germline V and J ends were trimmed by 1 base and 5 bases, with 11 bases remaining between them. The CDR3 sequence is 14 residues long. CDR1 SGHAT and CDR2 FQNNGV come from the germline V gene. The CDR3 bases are TGTGCCAGCAGCTTAGTATTTGGGGAGACTGAAGCTTTCTTT. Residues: CASSLVFGETEAFF.

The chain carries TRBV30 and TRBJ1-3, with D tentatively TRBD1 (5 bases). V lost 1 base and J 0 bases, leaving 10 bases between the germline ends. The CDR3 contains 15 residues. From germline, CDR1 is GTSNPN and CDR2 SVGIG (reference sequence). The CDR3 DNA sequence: TGTGCCTGGAGTGGGGGGGGTAGCTCTGGAAACACCATATATTTT. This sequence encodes CAWSGGGSSGNTIYF.

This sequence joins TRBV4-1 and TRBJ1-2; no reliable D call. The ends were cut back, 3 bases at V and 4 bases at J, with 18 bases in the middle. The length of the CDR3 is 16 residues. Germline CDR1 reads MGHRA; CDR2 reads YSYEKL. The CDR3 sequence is CASSQGWAGAFYGYTF. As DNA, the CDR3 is TGCGCCAGCAGCCAGGGGTGGGCAGGAGCCTTCTATGGCTACACCTTC.

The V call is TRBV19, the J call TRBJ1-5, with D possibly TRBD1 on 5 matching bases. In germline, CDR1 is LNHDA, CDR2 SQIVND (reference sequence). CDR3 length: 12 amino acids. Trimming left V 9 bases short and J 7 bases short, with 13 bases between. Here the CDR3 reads CASMGGWQPQHF. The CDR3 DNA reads TGTGCCAGCATGGGGGGGTGGCAGCCCCAGCATTTT. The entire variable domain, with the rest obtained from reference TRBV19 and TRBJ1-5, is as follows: DGGITQSPKYLFRKEGQNVTLSCEQNLNHDAMYWYRQDPGQGLRLIYYSQIVNDFQKGDIAEGYSVSREKKESFPLTVTSAQKNPTAFYLCASMGGWQPQHFGDGTRLSIL.